These 21 T cell receptor beta chains were all obtained from the same sample, sequenced in a study of blood T cell repertoires in COVID-19. Measured with immunoSEQ multiplex PCR; TCRdb has only the in-frame clones, and not every one. The sample lists approximately 250,000 clones, approximately 83% seen once, with approximately 7.4% in the top ten. The sample was peripheral blood. The receptor set was obtained from a woman aged 45-59 years with acute or convalescent COVID-19.

J is TRBJ1-4 and V is TRBV28, with TRBD1 matching 7 bases. V lost 5 bases, J lost 4 bases, and 7 bases stayed unmatched. There are 15 residues in the CDR3. Germline CDR1 reads MDHEN; CDR2 reads SYDVKM. The CDR3 DNA reads TGTGCCAGCAGTACATACAGGGGCTTTAATGAAAAACTGTTTTTT. Translation gives CASSTYRGFNEKLFF.

The chain has TRBV7-2 and TRBJ1-2; 12 bases fit TRBD1. Germline V gene sequence: CDR1 SGHTA, CDR2 FQGNSA. The CDR3 is 13 residues long. After removal of 5 bases from V and 8 bases from J, the junction contained 3 bases not matched to a gene. The CDR3 sequence: CASSAGTGGGYTF. CDR3 coding DNA: TGTGCCAGCAGCGCCGGGACAGGGGGCGGCTACACCTTC.

The V and J genes are TRBV6-6 and TRBJ1-5; 10 positions match TRBD1. Germline CDR1 is MNHNY and CDR2 is SVGAGI (reference sequence). The CDR3 length is 17 residues. After removal of 5 bases from V and 0 bases from J, the junction contained 7 bases not matched to a gene. This chain's CDR3 is CASSPRDRGYSNQPQHF. The CDR3 DNA follows: TGTGCCAGCAGTCCTCGGGACAGGGGTTATAGCAATCAGCCCCAGCATTTT.

This rearrangement joins TRBV10-2 to TRBJ2-5, with 10 positions matching TRBD2. CDR3 size: 15 residues. Germline-derived CDR1 and CDR2 are WSHSY and SAAADI. The V segment lost 9 bases and the J segment 5 bases; nucleotides outside the gene matches: 12. CDR3 DNA: TGCGCCAGTACCGGGACTAGCGTCACGTTGGAGACCCAGTACTTC. Protein: CASTGTSVTLETQYF.

This clone was found a few times. The rearrangement joins TRBV27 to TRBJ2-7; D may be TRBD1 (6 bases). Germline CDR1 MNHEY, CDR2 SMNVEV (reference sequence). This CDR3 comprises 15 residues. V gave up 5 bases and J gave up 2 bases, with 16 bases separating them. DNA for the CDR3: TGTGCCAGCAGTCCTAAGTCCGGGACAACCTACGAGCAGTACTTC. Its protein product is CASSPKSGTTYEQYF.

CDR3 DNA: TGCGCCAGCAGCTTCGAGGAGGGAAAACTGTTTTTT. Encoded protein: CASSFEEGKLFF. The gene calls are TRBV5-1 and TRBJ1-4, with unresolved D. This CDR3 is built from 12 residues. With 2 bases removed from V and 10 bases from J, the gap between germline ends came to 9 bases. Per germline, CDR1 SGHRS and CDR2 YFSETQ.

This clone was picked up one time. This chain joins TRBV28 and TRBJ1-3; D call uncertain. Trimming stripped 5 bases from V and 0 bases from J, with 14 bases between. CDR1 is MDHEN and CDR2 is SYDVKM in the germline V gene. The CDR3 covers 16 residues. CDR3 amino acids: CASSVQLTHSGNTIYF. CDR3 nucleotides: TGTGCCAGCAGTGTCCAGCTGACACACTCTGGAAACACCATATATTTT.

The chain carries TRBV7-9 and TRBJ2-7; D possibly corresponds to TRBD1 (7 bases). The CDR3 loop spans 13 amino acids. The V end was cut by 6 bases, the J end by 4 bases, with 13 bases between. Per germline, CDR1 SEHNR and CDR2 FQNEAQ (reference sequence). The CDR3 bases are TGTGCCAGCAGTCTACAGGGGAGGTACGAGCAGTACTTC. It yields the protein CASSLQGRYEQYF. Full variable domain (rest looked up from reference TRBV7-9 and TRBJ2-7): DTGVSQNPRHKITKRGQNVTFRCDPISEHNRLYWYRQTLGQGPEFLTYFQNEAQLEKSRLLSDRFSAERPKGSFSTLEIQRTEQGDSAMYLCASSLQGRYEQYFGPGTRLTVT.

The chain has TRBV4-2 and TRBJ2-3; 8 bases are a match to TRBD2. The CDR3 loop spans 18 amino acids. The germline gives CDR1 LGHNA, CDR2 YNFKEQ. The J segment lost 1 base and the V segment lost 4 bases, leaving 13 bases of the junction unmatched. CDR3 protein: CASSRPGAGGPGTDTQYF. CDR3 DNA: TGTGCCAGCAGCCGACCAGGGGCGGGGGGACCTGGCACAGATACGCAGTATTTT.

This clone was observed a single time. The chain carries TRBV30 and TRBJ1-3; the match to TRBD1 covers 7 bases. The CDR3 covers 14 residues. V shed 4 bases, J shed 3 bases, and the junction held 6 bases outside the gene matches. Germline CDR1 reads GTSNPN; CDR2 reads SVGIG (reference sequence). The DNA of the CDR3 is TGTGCCTGGACAGGGGGAACGGGTGGAAACACCATATATTTT. Its translation: CAWTGGTGGNTIYF.

V usage is TRBV20-1 and J usage is TRBJ2-5; D gene uncertain. Germline-derived CDR1 and CDR2 are DFQATT and SNEGSKA (reference sequence). This CDR3 region has 11 residues. V shed 2 bases and J shed 2 bases, with 3 bases lying between them. The CDR3 DNA follows: TGCAGTGCTAGATCGCAAGAGACCCAGTACTTC. It encodes CSARSQETQYF.

This clone was counted once. The chain employs TRBV28 and TRBJ2-7; 10 nucleotides align to TRBD2. J was trimmed by 8 bases and V by 6 bases; bases with no gene match: 7. Germline V gene lookup returns CDR1 MDHEN and CDR2 SYDVKM. This CDR3 is built from 13 residues. CDR3 in amino acids: CASRDSGGYKQYF. The DNA of the CDR3 is TGTGCCAGCAGGGATAGCGGGGGGTATAAGCAGTACTTC.

This chain uses TRBV7-3 with TRBJ1-1; D gene unclear. Germline V lookup: CDR1 SGHTA, CDR2 FQGTGA. The CDR3 is 14 residues long. V was cut by 2 bases and J by 0 bases, with 7 bases left in between. The CDR3 loop is CASSLSPVNTEAFF. Here the CDR3 DNA reads TGTGCCAGCAGCTTATCCCCCGTGAACACTGAAGCTTTCTTT. The full variable domain, completed using reference TRBV7-3 and TRBJ1-1, is GAGVSQTPSNKVTEKGKYVELRCDPISGHTALYWYRQSLGQGPEFLIYFQGTGAADDSGLPNDRFFAVRPEGSVSTLKIQRTERGDSAVYLCASSLSPVNTEAFFGQGTRLTVV.

There are a few counts of this clone. The chain is built from TRBV11-2 and TRBJ2-2, with D unclear. This CDR3 comprises 10 residues. CDR1 and CDR2 (germline): SGHAT, FQNNGV. With 10 bases removed from V and 8 bases from J, the gap between germline ends came to 8 bases. The CDR3 protein is CAMCVGELFF. The CDR3 DNA is TGTGCCATGTGCGTGGGGGAGCTGTTTTTT.

V and J are TRBV24-1 and TRBJ2-2, with TRBD1 identical over 10 bases. The germline V gene has CDR1 KGHDR and CDR2 SFDVKD. With V trimmed by 9 bases and J by 6 bases, 6 bases remained unmatched. The CDR3 runs 14 residues. CDR3 loop: CATGTGQGAGELFF. The CDR3, as DNA: TGTGCCACCGGGACTGGACAGGGGGCCGGGGAGCTGTTTTTT.

The CDR3 is CAVTGTGATALHF. CDR3 bases: TGTGCCGTCACCGGGACAGGGGCTACGGCCCTCCACTTT. The chain is built from TRBV19 and TRBJ1-6, with 10 bases matching TRBD1. V trimming: 11 bases; J trimming: 14 bases; junction bases outside the gene matches: 12. Germline CDR1 is LNHDA and CDR2 is SQIVND (reference sequence). The CDR3 spans 13 residues.

The V call is TRBV7-8, the J call TRBJ2-7; TRBD1 agrees at 9 bases. V dropped 4 bases and J dropped 2; count of bases not matched to a gene: 6. The germline gives CDR1 SGHVS, CDR2 FQNEAQ. This CDR3 comprises 15 residues. Here the CDR3 reads CASSSPGTGPYEQYF. In DNA form, the CDR3 reads TGTGCCAGCAGCTCCCCTGGGACAGGGCCCTACGAGCAGTACTTC.

V and J are TRBV25-1 and TRBJ1-4; maybe TRBD1 (6 bases). V was trimmed by 4 bases and J by 7 bases, leaving 10 bases between them. This CDR3 region has 13 residues. The germline CDR1 and CDR2 sequences are MGHDK and SYGVNS. CDR3 nucleotides: TGTGCCAGCAGTGCCCAGGGGTCTGAAAAACTGTTTTTT. This gives the protein CASSAQGSEKLFF.

The chain carries TRBV24-1 and TRBJ2-5; 11 bases map to TRBD1. The CDR3 contains 17 residues. Germline loops: CDR1 KGHDR, CDR2 SFDVKD. The V gene end was trimmed by 3 bases and the J gene end by 0 bases; junction bases not matched to a gene: 5. In nucleotides, the CDR3 is TGTGCCACCAGTGATCCGGGACAGGGGGGGTACCAAGAGACCCAGTACTTC. This encodes CATSDPGQGGYQETQYF.

V is TRBV5-1 and J is TRBJ1-1; D may be TRBD1 (6 bases). This CDR3 spans 14 amino acids. Germline V gene lookup returns CDR1 SGHRS and CDR2 YFSETQ. V was shortened by 3 bases and J by 3 bases, with 12 bases between the two germline ends. In nucleotides, the CDR3 is TGCGCCAGCAGCTCCGGGAGGGGGGACACTGAAGCTTTCTTT. It is translated as CASSSGRGDTEAFF.

The J gene is TRBJ1-4, the V gene TRBV28, with TRBD1 identical over 7 bases. The CDR3 loop spans 17 amino acids. The trim removed 7 bases at V and 7 bases at J, leaving 18 bases unmatched. The germline V gene encodes CDR1 MDHEN and CDR2 SYDVKM. CDR3 in DNA: TGTGCCAGCACGTATGGAACAGGGGATTTGGGGGTTGAAAAACTGTTTTTT. Amino acids: CASTYGTGDLGVEKLFF.